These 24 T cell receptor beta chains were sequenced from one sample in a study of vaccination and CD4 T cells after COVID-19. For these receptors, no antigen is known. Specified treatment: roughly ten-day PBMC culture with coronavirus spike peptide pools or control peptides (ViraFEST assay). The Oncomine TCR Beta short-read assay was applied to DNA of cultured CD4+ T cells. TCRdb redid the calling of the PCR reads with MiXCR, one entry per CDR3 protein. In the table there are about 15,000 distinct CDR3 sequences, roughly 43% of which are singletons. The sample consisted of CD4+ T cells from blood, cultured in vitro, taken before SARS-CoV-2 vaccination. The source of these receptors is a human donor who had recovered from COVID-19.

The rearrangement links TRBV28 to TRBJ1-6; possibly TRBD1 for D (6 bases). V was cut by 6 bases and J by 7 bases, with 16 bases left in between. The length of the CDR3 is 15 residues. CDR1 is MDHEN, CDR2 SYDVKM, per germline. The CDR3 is CASRQGRGGNSPLHF. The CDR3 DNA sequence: TGTGCCAGCAGACAAGGTCGAGGGGGAAATTCACCCCTCCACTTT.

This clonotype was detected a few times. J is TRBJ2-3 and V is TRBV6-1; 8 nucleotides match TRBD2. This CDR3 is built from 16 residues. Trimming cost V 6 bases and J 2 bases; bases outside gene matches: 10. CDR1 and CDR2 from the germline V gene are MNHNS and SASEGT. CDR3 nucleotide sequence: TGTGCCAGCAGGCCCCGTAGCGGGGCAACCACAGATACGCAGTATTTT. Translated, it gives CASRPRSGATTDTQYF.

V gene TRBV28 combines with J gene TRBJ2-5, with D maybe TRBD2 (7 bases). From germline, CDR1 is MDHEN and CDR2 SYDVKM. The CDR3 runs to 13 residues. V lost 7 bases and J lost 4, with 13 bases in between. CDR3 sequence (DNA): TGTGCCAGCACCAAGGGGGGGCGAGAGACCCAGTACTTC. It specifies CASTKGGRETQYF.

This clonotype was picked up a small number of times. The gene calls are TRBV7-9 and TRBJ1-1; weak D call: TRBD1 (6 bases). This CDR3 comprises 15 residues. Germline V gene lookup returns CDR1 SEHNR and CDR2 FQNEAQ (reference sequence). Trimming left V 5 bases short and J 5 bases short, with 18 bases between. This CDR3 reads CASSADGGQTTEAFF. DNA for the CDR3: TGTGCCAGCAGCGCAGATGGGGGGCAGACGACTGAAGCTTTCTTT.

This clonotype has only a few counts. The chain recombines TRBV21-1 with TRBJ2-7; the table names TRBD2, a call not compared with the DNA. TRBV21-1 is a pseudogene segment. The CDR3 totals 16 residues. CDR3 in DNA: TGTGCCAGCAGCAAAACTCCCAGACATAGCTCCTACGAGCAGTACTTC. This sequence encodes CASSKTPRHSSYEQYF.

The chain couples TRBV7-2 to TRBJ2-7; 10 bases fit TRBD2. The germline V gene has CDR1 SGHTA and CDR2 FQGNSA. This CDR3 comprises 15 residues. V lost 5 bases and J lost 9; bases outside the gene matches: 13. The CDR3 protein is CASSPVASGSSVQYF. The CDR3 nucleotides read TGTGCCAGCAGCCCCGTGGCTAGCGGGAGCAGCGTGCAGTACTTC.

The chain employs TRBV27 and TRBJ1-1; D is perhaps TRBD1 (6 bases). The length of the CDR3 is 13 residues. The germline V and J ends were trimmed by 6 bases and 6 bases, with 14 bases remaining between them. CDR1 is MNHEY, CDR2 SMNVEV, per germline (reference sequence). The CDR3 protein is CASSPGQSSEAFF. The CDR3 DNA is TGTGCCAGCAGCCCGGGACAATCATCTGAAGCTTTCTTT.

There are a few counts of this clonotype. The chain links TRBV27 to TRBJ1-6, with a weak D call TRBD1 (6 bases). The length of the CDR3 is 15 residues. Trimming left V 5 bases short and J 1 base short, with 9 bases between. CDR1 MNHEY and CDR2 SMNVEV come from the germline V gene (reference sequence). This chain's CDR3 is CASSPGASYNSPLHF. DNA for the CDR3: TGTGCCAGCAGTCCGGGGGCGTCCTATAATTCACCCCTCCACTTT.

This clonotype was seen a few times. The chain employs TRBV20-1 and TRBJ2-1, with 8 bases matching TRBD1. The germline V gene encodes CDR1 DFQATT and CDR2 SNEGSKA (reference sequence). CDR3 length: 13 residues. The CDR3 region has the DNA TGCAGGCCGAGCCAGGGGGCTTGGAATGAGCAGTTCTTC. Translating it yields CRPSQGAWNEQFF.

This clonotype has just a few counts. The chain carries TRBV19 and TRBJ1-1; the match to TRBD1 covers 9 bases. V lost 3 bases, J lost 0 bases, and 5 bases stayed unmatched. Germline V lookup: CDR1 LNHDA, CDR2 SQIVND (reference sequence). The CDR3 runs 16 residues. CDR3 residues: CASSIGTGGMNTEAFF. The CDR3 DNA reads TGTGCCAGTAGTATCGGAACAGGGGGCATGAACACTGAAGCTTTCTTT. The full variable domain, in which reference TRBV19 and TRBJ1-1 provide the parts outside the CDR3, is DGGITQSPKYLFRKEGQNVTLSCEQNLNHDAMYWYRQDPGQGLRLIYYSQIVNDFQKGDIAEGYSVSREKKESFPLTVTSAQKNPTAFYLCASSIGTGGMNTEAFFGQGTRLTVV.

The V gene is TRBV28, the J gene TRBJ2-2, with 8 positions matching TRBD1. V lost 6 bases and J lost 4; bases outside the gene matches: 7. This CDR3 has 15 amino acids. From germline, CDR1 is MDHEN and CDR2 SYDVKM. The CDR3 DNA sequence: TGTGCCAGCAGGATAGGACAGGGTACCACCGGGGAGCTGTTTTTT. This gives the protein CASRIGQGTTGELFF.

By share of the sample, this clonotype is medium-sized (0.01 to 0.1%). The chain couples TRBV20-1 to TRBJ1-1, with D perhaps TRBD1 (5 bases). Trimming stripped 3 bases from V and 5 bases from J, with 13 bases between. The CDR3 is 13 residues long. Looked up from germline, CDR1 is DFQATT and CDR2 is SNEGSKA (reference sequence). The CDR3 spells CSASLTEFTEAFF. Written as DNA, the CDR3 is TGCAGTGCTAGTCTGACAGAATTTACTGAAGCTTTCTTT.

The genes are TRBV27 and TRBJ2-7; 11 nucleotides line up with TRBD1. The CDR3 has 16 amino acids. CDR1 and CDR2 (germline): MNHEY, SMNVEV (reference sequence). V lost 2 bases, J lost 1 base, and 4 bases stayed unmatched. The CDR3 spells CASSLGDRGMSYEQYF. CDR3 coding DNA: TGTGCCAGCAGTTTAGGGGACAGGGGGATGTCCTACGAGCAGTACTTC.

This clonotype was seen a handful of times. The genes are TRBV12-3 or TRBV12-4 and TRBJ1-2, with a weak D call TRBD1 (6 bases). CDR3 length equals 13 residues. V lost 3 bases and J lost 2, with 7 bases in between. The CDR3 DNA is TGTGCCAGCAGTTTCCAGGGGAACTATGGCTACACCTTC. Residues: CASSFQGNYGYTF.

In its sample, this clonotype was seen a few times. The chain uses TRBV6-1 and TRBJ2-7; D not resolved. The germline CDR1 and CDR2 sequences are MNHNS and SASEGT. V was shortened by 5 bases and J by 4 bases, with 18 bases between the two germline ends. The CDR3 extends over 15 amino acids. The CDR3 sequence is CASSPFAGVGYEQYF. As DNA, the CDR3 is TGTGCCAGCAGTCCGTTTGCTGGGGTAGGGTACGAGCAGTACTTC.

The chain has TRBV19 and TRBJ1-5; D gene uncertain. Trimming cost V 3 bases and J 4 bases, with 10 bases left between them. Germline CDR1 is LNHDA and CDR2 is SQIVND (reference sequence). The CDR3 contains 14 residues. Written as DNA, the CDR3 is TGTGCCAGTAGTATGTTTGGCCTAAATCAGCCCCAGCATTTT. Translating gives CASSMFGLNQPQHF.

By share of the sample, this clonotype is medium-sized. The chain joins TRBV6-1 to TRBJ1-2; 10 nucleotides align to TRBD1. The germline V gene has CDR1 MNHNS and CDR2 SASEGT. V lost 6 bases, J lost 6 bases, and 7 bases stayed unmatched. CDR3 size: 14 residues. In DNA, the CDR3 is TGTGCCAGCAGCGCTACGACAGGGGGCCATGGCTACACCTTC. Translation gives CASSATTGGHGYTF.

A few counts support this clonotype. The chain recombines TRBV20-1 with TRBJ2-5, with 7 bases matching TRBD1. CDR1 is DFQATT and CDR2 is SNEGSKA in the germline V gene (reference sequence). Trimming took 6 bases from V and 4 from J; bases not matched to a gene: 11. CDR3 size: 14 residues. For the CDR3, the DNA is TGCAGTGCCAACCTAAAGACAGGGATAGAGACCCAGTACTTC. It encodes CSANLKTGIETQYF.

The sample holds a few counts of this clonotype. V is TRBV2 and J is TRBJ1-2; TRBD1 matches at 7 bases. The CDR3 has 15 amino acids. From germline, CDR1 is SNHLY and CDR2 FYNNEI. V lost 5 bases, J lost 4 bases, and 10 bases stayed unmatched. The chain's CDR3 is CASSIDRDGRYGYTF. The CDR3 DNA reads TGTGCCAGCAGTATCGACAGGGATGGACGCTATGGCTACACCTTC.

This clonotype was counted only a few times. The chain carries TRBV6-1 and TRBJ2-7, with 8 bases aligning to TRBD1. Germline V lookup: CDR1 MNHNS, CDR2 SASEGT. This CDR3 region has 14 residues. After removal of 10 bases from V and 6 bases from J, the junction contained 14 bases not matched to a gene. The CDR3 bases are TGTGCCACTAGGTTAGGACAGGGCCTTAGCGAGCAGTACTTC. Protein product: CATRLGQGLSEQYF.

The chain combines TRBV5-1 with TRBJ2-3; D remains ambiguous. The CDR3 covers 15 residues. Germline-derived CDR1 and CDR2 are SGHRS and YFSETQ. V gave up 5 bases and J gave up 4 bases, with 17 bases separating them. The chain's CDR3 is CASRYQPASADTQYF. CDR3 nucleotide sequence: TGCGCCAGCAGATACCAACCAGCGAGCGCAGATACGCAGTATTTT. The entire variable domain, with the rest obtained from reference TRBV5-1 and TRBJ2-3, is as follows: KAGVTQTPRYLIKTRGQQVTLSCSPISGHRSVSWYQQTPGQGLQFLFEYFSETQRNKGNFPGRFSGRQFSNSRSEMNVSTLELGDSALYLCASRYQPASADTQYFGPGTRLTVL.

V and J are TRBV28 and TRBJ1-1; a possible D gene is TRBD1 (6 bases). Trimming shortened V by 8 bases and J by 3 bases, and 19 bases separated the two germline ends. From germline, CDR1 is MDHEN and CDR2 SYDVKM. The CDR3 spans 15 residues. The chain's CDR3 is CASERGGRGDTEAFF. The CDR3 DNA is TGTGCCAGCGAGAGGGGGGGCCGAGGGGACACTGAAGCTTTCTTT. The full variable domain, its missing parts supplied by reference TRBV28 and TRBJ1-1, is DVKVTQSSRYLVKRTGEKVFLECVQDMDHENMFWYRQDPGLGLRLIYFSYDVKMKEKGDIPEGYSVSREKKERFSLILESASTNQTSMYLCASERGGRGDTEAFFGQGTRLTVV.

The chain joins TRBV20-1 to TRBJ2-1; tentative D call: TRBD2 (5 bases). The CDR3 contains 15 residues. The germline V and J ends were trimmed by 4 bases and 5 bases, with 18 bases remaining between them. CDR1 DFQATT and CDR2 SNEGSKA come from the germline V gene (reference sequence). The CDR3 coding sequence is TGCAGTGCTACGCGTCCGGCGGGCTGGGACAATGAGCAGTTCTTC. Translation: CSATRPAGWDNEQFF.

The CDR3 nucleotides are TGCAGTGCTAGGGGGGTTCTGGGCTTAGAGACCCAGTACTTC. Amino acids: CSARGVLGLETQYF. The chain couples TRBV20-1 to TRBJ2-5, with D perhaps assigned TRBD1 or TRBD2 (5 bases each). This CDR3 contains 14 residues. Trimming took 3 bases from V and 4 from J, leaving 15 bases between them. CDR1 is DFQATT, CDR2 SNEGSKA, per germline (reference sequence).